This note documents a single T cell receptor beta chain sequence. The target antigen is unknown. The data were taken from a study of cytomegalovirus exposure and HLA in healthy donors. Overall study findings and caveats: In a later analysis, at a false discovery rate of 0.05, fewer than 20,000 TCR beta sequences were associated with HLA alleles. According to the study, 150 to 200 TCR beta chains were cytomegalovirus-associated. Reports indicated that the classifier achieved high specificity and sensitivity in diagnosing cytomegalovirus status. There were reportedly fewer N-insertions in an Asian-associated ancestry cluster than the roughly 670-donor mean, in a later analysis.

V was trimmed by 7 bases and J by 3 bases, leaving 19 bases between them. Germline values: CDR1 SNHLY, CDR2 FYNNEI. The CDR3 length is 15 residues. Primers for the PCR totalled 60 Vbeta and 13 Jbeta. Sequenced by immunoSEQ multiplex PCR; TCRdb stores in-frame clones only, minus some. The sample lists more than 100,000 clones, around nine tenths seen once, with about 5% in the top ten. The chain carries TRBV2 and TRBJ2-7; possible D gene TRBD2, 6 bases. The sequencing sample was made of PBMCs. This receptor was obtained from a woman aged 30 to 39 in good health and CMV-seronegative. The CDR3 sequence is CASKAGTVMDYEQYF. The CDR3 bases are TGTGCCAGCAAAGCGGGTACGGTGATGGACTACGAGCAGTACTTC.